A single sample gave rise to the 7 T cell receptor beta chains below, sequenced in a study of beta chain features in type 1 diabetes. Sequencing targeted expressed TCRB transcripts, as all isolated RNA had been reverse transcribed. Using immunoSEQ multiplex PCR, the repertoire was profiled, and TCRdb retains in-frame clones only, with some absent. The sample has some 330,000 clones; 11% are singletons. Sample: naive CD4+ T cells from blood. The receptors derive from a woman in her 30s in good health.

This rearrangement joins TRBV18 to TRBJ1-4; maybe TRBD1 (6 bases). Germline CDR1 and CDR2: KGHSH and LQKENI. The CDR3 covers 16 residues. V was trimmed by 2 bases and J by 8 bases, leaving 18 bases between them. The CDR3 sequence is CASSPKSGGASEKLFF. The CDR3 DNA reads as TGTGCCAGCTCACCAAAGTCTGGGGGGGCGAGCGAAAAACTGTTTTTT.

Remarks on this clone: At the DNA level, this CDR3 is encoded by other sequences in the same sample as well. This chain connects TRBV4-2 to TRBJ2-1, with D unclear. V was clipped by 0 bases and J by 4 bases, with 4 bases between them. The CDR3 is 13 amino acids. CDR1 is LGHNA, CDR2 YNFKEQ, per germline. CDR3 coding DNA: TGTGCCAGCAGCCAAGATCTATACAATGAGCAGTTCTTC. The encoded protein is CASSQDLYNEQFF.

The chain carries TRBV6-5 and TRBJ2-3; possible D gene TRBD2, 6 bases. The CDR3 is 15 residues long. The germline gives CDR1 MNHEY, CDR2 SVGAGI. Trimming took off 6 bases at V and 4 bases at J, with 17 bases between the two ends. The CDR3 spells CASRLPSGGSDTQYF. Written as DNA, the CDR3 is TGTGCCAGCAGACTCCCATCCGGAGGGTCAGATACGCAGTATTTT.

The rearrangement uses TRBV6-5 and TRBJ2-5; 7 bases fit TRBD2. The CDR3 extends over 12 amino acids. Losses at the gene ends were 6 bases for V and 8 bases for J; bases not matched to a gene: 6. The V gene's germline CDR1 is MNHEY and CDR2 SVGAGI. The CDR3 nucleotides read TGTGCCAGCAGCGGGGGGTTCGCAACCCAGTACTTC. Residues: CASSGGFATQYF.

CDR3 in amino acids: CSGSDRGRDEAFF. The DNA of the CDR3 is TGCAGCGGATCAGACAGGGGGAGGGACGAAGCTTTCTTT. This chain uses TRBV29-1 with TRBJ1-1; 9 bases agree with TRBD1. The junction had 11 bases not matched to a gene; V was cut back by 7 bases and J by 8 bases. Germline V CDR1 and CDR2: SQVTM, ANQGSEA. The CDR3 covers 13 residues.

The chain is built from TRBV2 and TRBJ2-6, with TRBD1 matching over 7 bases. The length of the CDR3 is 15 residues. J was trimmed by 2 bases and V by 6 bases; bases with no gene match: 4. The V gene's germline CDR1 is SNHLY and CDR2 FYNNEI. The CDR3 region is CASRGQRTGANVLTF. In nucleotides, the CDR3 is TGTGCCAGCAGGGGACAGAGAACTGGGGCCAACGTCCTGACTTTC.

CDR3 loop: CASSNRGATYEQYF. CDR3 DNA sequence: TGTGCCAGCAGCAACCGGGGGGCAACCTACGAGCAGTACTTC. The rearrangement uses TRBV7-2 and TRBJ2-7; maybe TRBD2 (7 bases). V lost 5 bases to trimming and J lost 2 bases, with 13 bases between them. The CDR3 spans 14 residues. Germline V CDR1 and CDR2: SGHTA, FQGNSA.